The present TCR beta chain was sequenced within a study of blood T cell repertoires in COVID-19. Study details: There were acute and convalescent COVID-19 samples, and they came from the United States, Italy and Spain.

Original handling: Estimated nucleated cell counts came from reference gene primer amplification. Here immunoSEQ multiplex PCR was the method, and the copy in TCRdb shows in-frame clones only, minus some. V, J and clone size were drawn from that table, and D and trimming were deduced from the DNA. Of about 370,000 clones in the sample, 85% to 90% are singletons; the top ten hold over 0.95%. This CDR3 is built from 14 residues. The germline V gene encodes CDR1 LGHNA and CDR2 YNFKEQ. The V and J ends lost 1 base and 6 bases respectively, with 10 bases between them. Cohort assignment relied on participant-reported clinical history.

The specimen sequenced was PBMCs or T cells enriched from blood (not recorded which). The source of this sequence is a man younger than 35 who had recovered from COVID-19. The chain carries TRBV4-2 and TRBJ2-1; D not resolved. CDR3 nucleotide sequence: TGTGCCAGCAGCCAAGTGGGCCCTTTCAATGAGCAGTTCTTC. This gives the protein CASSQVGPFNEQFF.